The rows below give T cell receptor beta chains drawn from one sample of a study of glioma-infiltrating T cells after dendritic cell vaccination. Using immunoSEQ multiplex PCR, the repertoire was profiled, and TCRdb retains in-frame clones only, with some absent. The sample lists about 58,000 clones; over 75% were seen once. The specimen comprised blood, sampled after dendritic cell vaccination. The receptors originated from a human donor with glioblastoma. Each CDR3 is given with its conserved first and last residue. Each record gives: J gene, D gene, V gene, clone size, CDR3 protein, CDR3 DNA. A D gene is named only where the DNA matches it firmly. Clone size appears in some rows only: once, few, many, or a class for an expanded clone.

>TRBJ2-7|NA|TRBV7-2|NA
CASSLYGGTLSYEQYF
TGTGCCAGCAGCTTATACGGGGGAACCCTCTCCTACGAGCAGTACTTC
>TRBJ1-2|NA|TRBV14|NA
CASSDPGRGNYGYTF
TGTGCCAGCAGCGATCCGGGACGGGGGAACTATGGCTACACCTTC
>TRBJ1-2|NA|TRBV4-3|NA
CASSHQGYYGYTF
TGCGCCAGCAGCCACCAGGGCTACTATGGCTACACCTTC
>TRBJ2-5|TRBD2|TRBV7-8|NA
CASSRSESAGVPQYF
TGTGCCAGCAGCCGATCGGAGTCGGCGGGGGTTCCCCAGTACTTC
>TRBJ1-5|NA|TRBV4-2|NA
CASSQDNTQPQHF
TGTGCCAGCAGCCAAGATAACACCCAGCCCCAGCATTTT
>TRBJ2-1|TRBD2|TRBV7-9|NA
CASSLLGRGSSYNEQFF
TGTGCCAGCAGCTTGCTAGGGCGGGGGAGCTCCTACAATGAGCAGTTCTTC
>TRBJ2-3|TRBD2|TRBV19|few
CASSIGPSGGAIIDTQYF
TGTGCCAGTAGTATAGGGCCTAGCGGGGGGGCAATTATTGATACGCAGTATTTT
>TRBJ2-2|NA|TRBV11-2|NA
CASSLARATGELFF
TGTGCCAGCAGCTTAGCCAGGGCCACCGGGGAGCTGTTTTTT
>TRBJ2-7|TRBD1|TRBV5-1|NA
CASSPGGQGAEQYF
TGCGCCAGCAGCCCCGGGGGACAGGGGGCCGAGCAGTACTTC
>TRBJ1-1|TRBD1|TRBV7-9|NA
CASSLLGQGTEAFF
TGTGCCAGCAGCTTACTGGGACAGGGAACTGAAGCTTTCTTT
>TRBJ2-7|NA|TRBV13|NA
CASSLATVAYEQYF
TGTGCCAGCAGCTTAGCGACAGTAGCCTACGAGCAGTACTTC
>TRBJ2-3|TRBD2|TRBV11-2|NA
CASSKLAGGPTDTQYF
TGTGCCAGCAGCAAACTAGCGGGGGGTCCAACAGATACGCAGTATTTT
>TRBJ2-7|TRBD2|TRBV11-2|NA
CASSYGGEGHEQYF
TGTGCCAGCAGCTATGGAGGGGAGGGCCACGAGCAGTACTTC
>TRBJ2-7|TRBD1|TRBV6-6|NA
CASSYSRDRGDEQYF
TGTGCCAGCAGTTACTCCCGGGACAGGGGCGACGAGCAGTACTTC
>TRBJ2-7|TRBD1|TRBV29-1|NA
CSAGTGTSYEQYF
TGCAGCGCCGGGACAGGGACTTCCTACGAGCAGTACTTC
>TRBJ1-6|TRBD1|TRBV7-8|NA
CASSLAKSRGRSYNSPLHF
TGTGCCAGCAGCTTAGCAAAGAGCAGGGGGCGATCCTATAATTCACCCCTCCACTTT
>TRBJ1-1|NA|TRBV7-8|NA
CASSERRVRTEAFF
TGTGCCAGCAGCGAGAGGAGGGTTCGGACCGAAGCTTTCTTT
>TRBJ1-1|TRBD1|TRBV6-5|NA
CASSTGGGRAEAFF
TGTGCCAGCAGCACAGGGGGCGGCAGAGCTGAAGCTTTCTTT